This T cell receptor beta chain stems from a study of blood T cells in healthy people across ages (dated by TCRdb to the mid-2010s). Study-level background: In model experiments, roughly one uniquely barcoded TCR beta cDNA molecule per two T cells was captured by template switching. To track age-related changes in TCR beta repertoire diversity, the study relied on deep sequencing normalized with unique cDNA molecular identifiers. Four age groups were formed from the donors: young (average approximately 17 years), middle-aged (around 37), aged (more than 55) and long-lived (approximately 78). To avoid experimental bias, donors of different ages were spread randomly across the sequencing lanes. The study analyzed two additional independent replicas of 1 million unique cDNA reads from the same blood draw for two donors, one aged 18 to 29 and one aged 80 or older. Broader findings and caveats from the paper: A strong correlation was found between observed TCR beta diversity and the percentage of naive T cells measured by flow cytometry. Compared with the aged group, the long-lived group had more naive CD4+ T cells, fewer expanded clones and increased TCR diversity, suggesting age selection. Because donor CMV infection status was unknown, age-related changes in expanded clonotypes were potentially confounded. Estimates of total diversity based on one million sequenced T cells were considered lower bounds and underestimates. As age increased, observed TCR beta diversity per million T cells dropped in a roughly linear way, and a significant reduction was already evident by age 40. Bulk unsorted PBMC profiling prevented conclusive comparison of naive and antigen-experienced compartments.

Donors were 35 to 40 systemically healthy Caucasian individuals from Russia aged roughly 6 to 90 years. Each donor gave 9 to 10 milliliters of peripheral blood, collected into EDTA-treated Vacutainer tubes. Ficoll-Paque density-gradient centrifugation was used to isolate PBMCs, with at least 6.5 million per sample. Trizol reagent was used to extract total RNA from the PBMCs, yielding at least 5 micrograms per sample. For every donor, flow cytometry on a PBMC aliquot measured the percentage of naive CD45RAhigh/CD27high T cells. The V end loses 2 bases and the J end loses 7 bases, and a stretch of 14 bases separates them. CDR1 and CDR2 (LGHDT, YNNKEL) derive from the germline V gene (reference sequence). The CDR3 covers 14 residues, taking in both the cysteine and the phenylalanine. Only CDR3 DNA is held: 42 bases, read in frame from base 1. Libraries were made using 5' RACE. Sequencing used an Illumina HiSeq 2500. A second about 7 to 12 cycle PCR used a sample-barcoded 5' primer and a J-beta primer mix. A unique molecular identifier was introduced onto each TCR beta cDNA molecule by a template-switch 5' adaptor carrying 12 random nucleotides. Each sample yielded at least 3 million CDR3-containing paired-end reads. First-strand cDNA was synthesized from all RNA with the Mint cDNA synthesis kit, primed by a TRBC-specific oligonucleotide. Following uracil-DNA glycosylase treatment, all cDNA underwent a first 18-cycle PCR with the universal primers M1SS and BC2_uni_R. From the authors' description of their analysis: Normalization of each sample was performed by random selection of 1 million high-quality reads, each carrying a distinct molecular identifier. Reads with shared molecular identifiers were discarded instead of being binned into consensus sequences. MiTCR, run with a Q25 quality threshold and the strictest error-elimination algorithm, handled CDR3 identification, clonotype clustering and error correction. A nonparametric unseen species model with Euler transformation was used to estimate a lower bound on total TCR beta diversity. TCRdb passed the public sequencing reads through fastp at Q25 and MiXCR, retaining productive beta sequences. Identical CDR3 protein sequences are pooled into one entry, listed with their most common genes and DNA. The V and J calls here are based on TCRdb, not the publication. The sample table records roughly 800,000 distinct CDR3 sequences; nearly 60% of these occur just once. Together, the top ten hold 20% to 25% of the sample.

Note on this clonotype: There is no known antigen for this receptor. No per-base quality is available; no much larger clone lies one base away.

The clonotype was recovered from a man younger than 40 in good health. Sequenced input: blood. Rearrangement joined TRBV3-1 to TRBJ1-2; the D gene is not confidently resolved. The CDR3 corresponds to CASSQQIDSGGYTF. In nucleotides, the sequence is TGTGCCAGCAGCCAACAGATCGATTCGGGTGGCTACACCTTC.